The text below deals with one TCR beta chain. Via MiXCR, TCRdb re-called the reads, giving one row per CDR3 protein. The profile shows hundreds of thousands of distinct CDR3 sequences, less than 25% of them singletons. The CDR3 consists of 16 residues. Between the trimmed V and J ends, which lost 7 bases and 8 bases, there was a span of 26 bases. These data originate in a study of T cell repertoires in cytomegalovirus infection. Sequencing was carried out using CD8+ T cells from PBMCs. The chain carries TRBV12-3 or TRBV12-4 and TRBJ1-2; the D gene is possibly TRBD1 (5 bases). The TCR was taken from a human donor in good health (CMV status not recorded). Some clones in this sample may be carry-over from other donors' samples. The CDR3 loop is CASTNPYGGGTGGYTF. In nucleotides, the CDR3 is TGTGCCAGCACCAACCCCTATGGGGGGGGAACGGGGGGCTACACCTTC.